These T cell receptor beta chains were read from a single sample in a study of T-cell reconstitution after alpha-beta-depleted transplantation in children. TCRdb passed the PCR reads through MiXCR, listing each CDR3 protein once. The profile shows over 200,000 distinct CDR3 sequences, around 10% of them singletons. This material consisted of PBMCs from the stem cell graft donor, taken from the stem cell graft. The receptors derive from a human donor who donated a stem cell graft to a child with acute lymphoblastic leukemia. CDR3s include the opening cysteine and the closing phenylalanine or tryptophan. The order of the fields is V gene, J gene, clone size, D gene, CDR3 length, CDR3 protein, CDR3 DNA. D genes are given only for firm matches. Not all rows give a size; the values are once, few, many and, for expanded clones, a class.

>TRBV4-3|TRBJ1-1|few|NA|15
CASSQEGTVNTEAFF
TGCGCCAGCAGCCAAGAAGGGACCGTGAACACTGAAGCTTTCTTT
>TRBV6-5|TRBJ2-7|NA|NA|12
CASSGRGYEQYF
TGTGCCAGCAGTGGCCGGGGCTACGAGCAGTACTTC
>TRBV6-5|TRBJ1-6|many|NA|16
CASSYERVRYNSPLHF
TGTGCCAGCAGTTATGAGCGGGTGCGATATAATTCACCCCTCCACTTT
>TRBV20-1|TRBJ2-7|few|TRBD1|13
CSAIDRGPYEQYF
TGCAGTGCCATAGACAGGGGGCCCTACGAGCAGTACTTC
>TRBV5-1|TRBJ2-1|few|TRBD2|17
CASSSGLAGGRRDEQFF
TGCGCCAGCAGCTCCGGACTAGCGGGGGGGAGGAGGGATGAGCAGTTCTTC
>TRBV21-1|TRBJ2-5|many|NA|16
CASSLIPTGIQETQYF
TGTGCCAGCAGCCTAATACCGACAGGGATCCAAGAGACCCAGTACTTC
>TRBV20-1|TRBJ1-3|many|NA|12
CSAQYSGNTIYF
TGCAGTGCTCAGTACTCTGGAAACACCATATATTTT
>TRBV29-1|TRBJ2-5|few|NA|12
CSVDRTEETQYF
TGCAGCGTTGACAGGACGGAAGAGACCCAGTACTTC
>TRBV15|TRBJ2-3|few|NA|16
CATSRHNSLTTDTQYF
TGTGCCACCAGCAGACATAACAGTCTTACCACAGATACGCAGTATTTT
>TRBV7-4|TRBJ2-5|few|NA|15
CASTPTSPWGVTQYF
TGTGCCAGCACCCCCACTTCCCCTTGGGGGGTTACCCAGTACTTC
>TRBV12-3/TRBV12-4|TRBJ2-1|many|TRBD1|15
CASSSGTDHFNEQFF
TGTGCCAGCAGTTCCGGGACAGACCACTTCAATGAGCAGTTCTTC
>TRBV20-1|TRBJ2-3|NA|NA|15
CSATGGTESTDTQYF
TGCAGTGCTACCGGTGGGACGGAAAGCACAGATACGCAGTATTTT
>TRBV5-1|TRBJ1-2|NA|TRBD1|14
CASSSGQVNYGYTF
TGCGCCAGCAGCTCGGGACAGGTCAACTATGGCTACACCTTC
>TRBV27|TRBJ2-3|many|NA|14
CASSSGLYTDTQYF
TGTGCCAGCAGTTCAGGGCTTTACACAGATACGCAGTATTTT
>TRBV7-2|TRBJ2-3|few|TRBD1|16
CASSWGTGPGTDTQYF
TGTGCCAGCAGCTGGGGGACAGGGCCTGGCACAGATACGCAGTATTTT
>TRBV5-4|TRBJ2-6|few|NA|16
CASSKKQVSGANVLTF
TGTGCCAGCAGTAAGAAACAGGTCTCTGGGGCCAACGTCCTGACTTTC
>TRBV30|TRBJ1-1|NA|NA|15
CAWTHLTGGLTEAFF
TGTGCCTGGACCCACCTCACGGGGGGATTGACTGAAGCTTTCTTT